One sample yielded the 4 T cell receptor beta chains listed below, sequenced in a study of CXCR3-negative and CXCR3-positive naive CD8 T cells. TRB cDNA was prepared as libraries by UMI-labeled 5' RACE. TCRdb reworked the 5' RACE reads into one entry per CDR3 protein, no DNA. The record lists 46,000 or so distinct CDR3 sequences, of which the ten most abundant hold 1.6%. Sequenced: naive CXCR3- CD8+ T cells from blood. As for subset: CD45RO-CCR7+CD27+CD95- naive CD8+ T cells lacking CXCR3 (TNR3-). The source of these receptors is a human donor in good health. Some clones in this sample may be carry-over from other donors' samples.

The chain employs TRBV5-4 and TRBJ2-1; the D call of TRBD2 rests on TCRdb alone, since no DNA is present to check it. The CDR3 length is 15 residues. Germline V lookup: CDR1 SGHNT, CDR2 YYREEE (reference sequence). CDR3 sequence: CASSLLGTTKSEQFF.

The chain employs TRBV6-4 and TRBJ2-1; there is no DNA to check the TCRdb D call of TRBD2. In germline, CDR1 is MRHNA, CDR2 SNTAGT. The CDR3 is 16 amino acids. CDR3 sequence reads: CASSEYGTSGDNEQFF.

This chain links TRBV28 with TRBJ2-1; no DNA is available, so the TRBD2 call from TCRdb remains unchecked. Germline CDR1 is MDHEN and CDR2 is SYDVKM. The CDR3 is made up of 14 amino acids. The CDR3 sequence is CASSLGTSLDEQFF.

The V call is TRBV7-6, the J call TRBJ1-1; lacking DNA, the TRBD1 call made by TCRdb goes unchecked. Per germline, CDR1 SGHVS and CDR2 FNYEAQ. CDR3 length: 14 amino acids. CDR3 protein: CASSNPDMNTEAFF.